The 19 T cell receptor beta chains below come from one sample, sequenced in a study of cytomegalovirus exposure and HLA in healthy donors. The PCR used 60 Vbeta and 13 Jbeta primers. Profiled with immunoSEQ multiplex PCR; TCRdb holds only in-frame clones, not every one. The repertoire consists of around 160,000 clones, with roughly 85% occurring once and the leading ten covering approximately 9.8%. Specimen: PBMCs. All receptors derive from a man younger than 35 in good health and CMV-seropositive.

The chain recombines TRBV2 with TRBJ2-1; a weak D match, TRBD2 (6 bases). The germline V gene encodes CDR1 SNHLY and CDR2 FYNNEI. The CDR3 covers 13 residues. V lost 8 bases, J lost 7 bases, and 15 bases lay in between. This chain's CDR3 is CASGGGYINEQFF. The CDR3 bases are TGTGCCAGCGGGGGAGGCTATATAAATGAGCAGTTCTTC.

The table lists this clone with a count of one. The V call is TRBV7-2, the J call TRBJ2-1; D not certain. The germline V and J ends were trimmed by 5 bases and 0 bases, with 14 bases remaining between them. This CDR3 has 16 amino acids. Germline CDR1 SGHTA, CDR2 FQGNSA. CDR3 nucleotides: TGTGCCAGCAGCGGTATAAGCCGGAGCTCCTACAATGAGCAGTTCTTC. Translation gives CASSGISRSSYNEQFF.

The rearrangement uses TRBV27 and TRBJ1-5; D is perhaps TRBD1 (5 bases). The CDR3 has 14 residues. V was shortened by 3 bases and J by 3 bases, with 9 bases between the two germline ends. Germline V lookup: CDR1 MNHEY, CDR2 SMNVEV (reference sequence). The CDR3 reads CASSFRGNNQPQHF. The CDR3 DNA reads TGTGCCAGCAGTTTTAGGGGAAACAATCAGCCCCAGCATTTT.

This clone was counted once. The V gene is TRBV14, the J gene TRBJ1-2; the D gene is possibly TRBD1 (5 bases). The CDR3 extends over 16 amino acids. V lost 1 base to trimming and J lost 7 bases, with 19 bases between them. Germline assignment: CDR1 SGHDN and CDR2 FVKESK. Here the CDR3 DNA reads TGTGCCAGCAGCCAAGGGGTCTGGGGCCCCCAAAGTGGCTACACCTTC. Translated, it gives CASSQGVWGPQSGYTF.

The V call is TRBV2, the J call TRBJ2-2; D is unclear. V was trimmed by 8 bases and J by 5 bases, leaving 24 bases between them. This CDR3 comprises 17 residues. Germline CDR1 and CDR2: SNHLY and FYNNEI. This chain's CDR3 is CASSVVEVVTGTGELFF. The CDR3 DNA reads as TGTGCCAGCTCCGTCGTTGAGGTTGTAACCGGGACCGGGGAGCTGTTTTTT. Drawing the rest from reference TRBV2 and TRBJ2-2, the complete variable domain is EPEVTQTPSHQVTQMGQEVILRCVPISNHLYFYWYRQILGQKVEFLVSFYNNEISEKSEIFDDQFSVERPDGSNFTLKIRSTKLEDSAMYFCASSVVEVVTGTGELFFGEGSRLTVL.

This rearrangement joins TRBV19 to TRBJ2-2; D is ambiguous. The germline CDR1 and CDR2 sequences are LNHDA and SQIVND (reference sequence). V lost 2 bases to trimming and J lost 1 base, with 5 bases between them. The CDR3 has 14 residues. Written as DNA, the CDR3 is TGTGCCAGTAGTATATGGCAGAACACCGGGGAGCTGTTTTTT. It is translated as CASSIWQNTGELFF.

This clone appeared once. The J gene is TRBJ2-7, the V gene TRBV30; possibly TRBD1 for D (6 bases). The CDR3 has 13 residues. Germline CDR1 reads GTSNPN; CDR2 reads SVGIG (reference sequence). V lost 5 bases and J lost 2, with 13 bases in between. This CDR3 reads CAWEQGGAYEQYF. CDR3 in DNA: TGTGCCTGGGAACAGGGCGGCGCCTACGAGCAGTACTTC.

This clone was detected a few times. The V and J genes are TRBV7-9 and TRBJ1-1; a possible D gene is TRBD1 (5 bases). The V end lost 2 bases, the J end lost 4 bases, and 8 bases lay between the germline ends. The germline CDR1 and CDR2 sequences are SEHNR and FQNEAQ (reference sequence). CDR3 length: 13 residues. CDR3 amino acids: CASSLKGSTEAFF. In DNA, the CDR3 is TGTGCCAGCAGCTTAAAGGGGTCCACTGAAGCTTTCTTT. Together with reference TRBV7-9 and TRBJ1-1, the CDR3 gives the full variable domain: DTGVSQNPRHKITKRGQNVTFRCDPISEHNRLYWYRQTLGQGPEFLTYFQNEAQLEKSRLLSDRFSAERPKGSFSTLEIQRTEQGDSAMYLCASSLKGSTEAFFGQGTRLTVV.

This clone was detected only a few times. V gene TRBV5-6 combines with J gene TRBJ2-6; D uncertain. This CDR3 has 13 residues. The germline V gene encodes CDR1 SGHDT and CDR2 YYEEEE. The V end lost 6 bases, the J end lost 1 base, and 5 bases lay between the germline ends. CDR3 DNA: TGTGCCAGCAAATTATCTGGGGCCAACGTCCTGACTTTC. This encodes CASKLSGANVLTF. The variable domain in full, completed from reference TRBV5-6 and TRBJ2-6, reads DAGVTQSPTHLIKTRGQQVTLRCSPKSGHDTVSWYQQALGQGPQFIFQYYEEEERQRGNFPDRFSGHQFPNYSSELNVNALLLGDSALYLCASKLSGANVLTFGAGSRLTVL.

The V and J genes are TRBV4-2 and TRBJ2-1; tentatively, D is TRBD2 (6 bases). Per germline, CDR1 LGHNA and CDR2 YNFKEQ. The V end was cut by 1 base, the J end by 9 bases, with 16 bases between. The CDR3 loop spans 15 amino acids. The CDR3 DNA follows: TGTGCCAGCAGCCAAGGGGGGGTACAGGCGATTGAGCAGTTCTTC. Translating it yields CASSQGGVQAIEQFF.

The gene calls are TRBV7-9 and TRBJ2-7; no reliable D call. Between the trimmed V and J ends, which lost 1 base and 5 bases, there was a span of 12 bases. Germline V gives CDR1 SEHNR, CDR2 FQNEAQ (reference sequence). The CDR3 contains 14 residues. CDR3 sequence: CASSLGRGRDEQYF. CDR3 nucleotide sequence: TGTGCCAGCAGCTTAGGCAGAGGTCGGGACGAGCAGTACTTC.

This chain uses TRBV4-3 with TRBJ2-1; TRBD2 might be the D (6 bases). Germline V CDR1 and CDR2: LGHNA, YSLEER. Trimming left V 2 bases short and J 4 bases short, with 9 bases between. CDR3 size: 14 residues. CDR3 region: CASSQSAGYNEQFF. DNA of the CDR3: TGCGCCAGCAGCCAAAGCGCGGGGTACAATGAGCAGTTCTTC.

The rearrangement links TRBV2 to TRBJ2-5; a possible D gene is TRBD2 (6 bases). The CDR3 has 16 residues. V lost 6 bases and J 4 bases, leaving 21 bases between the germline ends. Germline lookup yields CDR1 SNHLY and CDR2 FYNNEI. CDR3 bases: TGTGCCAGCAGCGAAAAACGACTAGTGCGGGTAGAGACCCAGTACTTC. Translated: CASSEKRLVRVETQYF.

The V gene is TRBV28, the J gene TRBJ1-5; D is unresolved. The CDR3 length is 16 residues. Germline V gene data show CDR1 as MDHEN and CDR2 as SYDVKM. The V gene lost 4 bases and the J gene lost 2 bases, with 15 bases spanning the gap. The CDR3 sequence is CASSSVGSKGNQPQHF. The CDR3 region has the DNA TGTGCCAGCAGTTCAGTCGGGTCCAAGGGCAATCAGCCCCAGCATTTT.

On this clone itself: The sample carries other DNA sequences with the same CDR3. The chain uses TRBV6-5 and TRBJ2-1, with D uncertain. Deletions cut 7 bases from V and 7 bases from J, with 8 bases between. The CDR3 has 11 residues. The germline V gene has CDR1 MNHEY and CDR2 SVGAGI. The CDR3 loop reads CASTLRNEQFF. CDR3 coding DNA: TGTGCCAGCACCCTTCGGAATGAGCAGTTCTTC.

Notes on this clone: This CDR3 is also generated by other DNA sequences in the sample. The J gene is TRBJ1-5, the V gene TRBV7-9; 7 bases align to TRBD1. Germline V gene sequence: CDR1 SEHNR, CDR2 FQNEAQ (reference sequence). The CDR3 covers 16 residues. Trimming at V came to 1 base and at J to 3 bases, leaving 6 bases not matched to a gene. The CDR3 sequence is CASSLGIGQDNQPQHF. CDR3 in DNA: TGTGCCAGCAGCTTAGGAATCGGACAGGACAATCAGCCCCAGCATTTT.

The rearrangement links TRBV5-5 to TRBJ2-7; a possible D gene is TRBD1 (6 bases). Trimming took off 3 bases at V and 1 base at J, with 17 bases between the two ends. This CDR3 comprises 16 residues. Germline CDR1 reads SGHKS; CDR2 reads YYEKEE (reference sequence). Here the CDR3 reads CASSSHQGRESYEQYF. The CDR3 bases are TGTGCCAGCAGCTCTCACCAGGGGCGCGAATCCTACGAGCAGTACTTC. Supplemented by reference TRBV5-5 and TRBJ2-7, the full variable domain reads DAGVTQSPTHLIKTRGQQVTLRCSPISGHKSVSWYQQVLGQGPQFIFQYYEKEERGRGNFPDRFSARQFPNYSSELNVNALLLGDSALYLCASSSHQGRESYEQYFGPGTRLTVT.

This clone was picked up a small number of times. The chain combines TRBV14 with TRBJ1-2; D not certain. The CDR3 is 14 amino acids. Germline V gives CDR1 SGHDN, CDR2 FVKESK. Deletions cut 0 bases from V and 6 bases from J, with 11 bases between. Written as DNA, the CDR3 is TGTGCCAGCAGCCAAGAACGAGTGAGAGATGGCTACACCTTC. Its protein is CASSQERVRDGYTF.

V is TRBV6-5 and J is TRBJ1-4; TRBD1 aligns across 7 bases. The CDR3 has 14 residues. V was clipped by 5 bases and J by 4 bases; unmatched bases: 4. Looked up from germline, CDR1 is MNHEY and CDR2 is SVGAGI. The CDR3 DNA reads TGTGCCAGCAGTGGGGGACAGCGTAATGAAAAACTGTTTTTT. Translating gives CASSGGQRNEKLFF.